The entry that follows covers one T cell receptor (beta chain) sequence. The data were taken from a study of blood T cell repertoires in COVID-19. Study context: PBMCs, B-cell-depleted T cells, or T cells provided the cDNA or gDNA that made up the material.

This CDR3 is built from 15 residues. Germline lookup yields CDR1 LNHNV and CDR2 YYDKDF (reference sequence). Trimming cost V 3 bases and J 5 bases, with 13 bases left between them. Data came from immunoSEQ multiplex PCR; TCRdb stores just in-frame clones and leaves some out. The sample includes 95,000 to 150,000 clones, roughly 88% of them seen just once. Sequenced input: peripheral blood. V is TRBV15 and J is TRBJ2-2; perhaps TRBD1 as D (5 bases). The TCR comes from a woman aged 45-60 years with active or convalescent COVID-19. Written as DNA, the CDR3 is TGTGCCACCAGCAGTGGCAGGGTTCGGACCGGGGAGCTGTTTTTT. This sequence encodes CATSSGRVRTGELFF.